What follows are 21 T cell receptor beta chains derived from one specimen sequenced in a study of shared clonotypes between healthy human individuals. Sequencing was performed with immunoSEQ multiplex PCR; in TCRdb, only in-frame clones are kept and a portion is missing. The sample records 2 million to 2.5 million clones, approximately 96% being singletons. The sample comprised naive CD4+ T cells sorted from blood. Subset given: CD45RA+ positively selected. The receptors here all came from a young man in good health.

V and J are TRBV28 and TRBJ1-5; D unclear. The V end was cut by 6 bases, the J end by 0 bases, with 12 bases between. This CDR3 has 15 amino acids. Germline V gene data show CDR1 as MDHEN and CDR2 as SYDVKM. CDR3 sequence reads: CASRLFVYSNQPQHF. The CDR3, as DNA: TGTGCCAGCAGACTTTTCGTATATAGCAATCAGCCCCAGCATTTT.

This clone has just one count. This chain links TRBV2 with TRBJ2-7; D is unclear. V was cut by 2 bases and J by 5 bases, with 7 bases left in between. CDR3 size: 12 residues. Germline values: CDR1 SNHLY, CDR2 FYNNEI. The CDR3 is CASSEYPHEQYF. The CDR3, as DNA: TGTGCCAGCAGTGAATATCCCCACGAGCAGTACTTC.

V is TRBV6-6 and J is TRBJ1-2; 7 nucleotides line up with TRBD1. V gave up 0 bases and J gave up 1 base; unmatched junction bases: 5. The germline CDR1 and CDR2 sequences are MNHNY and SVGAGI (reference sequence). The length of the CDR3 is 16 residues. Written as DNA, the CDR3 is TGTGCCAGCAGTTACTCGGTGGACAGGATTAACTATGGCTACACCTTC. It specifies CASSYSVDRINYGYTF.

This chain links TRBV28 with TRBJ1-1, with a weak D call TRBD1 (5 bases). This CDR3 has 12 residues. The V end was cut by 7 bases, the J end by 11 bases, with 17 bases between. Germline loops: CDR1 MDHEN, CDR2 SYDVKM. The CDR3 DNA reads as TGTGCCAGCACCTTCGCGGGGGAGAAGGCTTTCTTT. Translation gives CASTFAGEKAFF. Complete variable domain (other parts from reference TRBV28 and TRBJ1-1): DVKVTQSSRYLVKRTGEKVFLECVQDMDHENMFWYRQDPGLGLRLIYFSYDVKMKEKGDIPEGYSVSREKKERFSLILESASTNQTSMYLCASTFAGEKAFFGQGTRLTVV.

The chain couples TRBV5-1 to TRBJ1-2; 7 bases fit TRBD1. CDR3 length equals 13 residues. Germline lookup yields CDR1 SGHRS and CDR2 YFSETQ. V gave up 3 bases and J gave up 8 bases; unmatched junction bases: 7. Written as DNA, the CDR3 is TGCGCCAGCAGCTCGGGACAGCAAATAGGCTACACCTTC. This translates into CASSSGQQIGYTF.

In DNA, the CDR3 is TGCAGCGTTAGGGCAGGGGGCAAGGGTGAAAAACTGTTTTTT. Its protein is CSVRAGGKGEKLFF. The chain is built from TRBV29-1 and TRBJ1-4, with TRBD1 identical over 8 bases. Trimming cost V 5 bases and J 7 bases; bases outside gene matches: 9. The CDR3 contains 14 residues. Per the germline V gene, CDR1 is SQVTM and CDR2 is ANQGSEA.

The chain carries TRBV28 and TRBJ1-4; 7 nucleotides agree with TRBD1. Germline CDR1 is MDHEN and CDR2 is SYDVKM. The CDR3 loop spans 15 amino acids. J was trimmed by 3 bases and V by 5 bases; bases with no gene match: 6. The CDR3 sequence: CASSRDRVPNEKLFF. The CDR3, as DNA: TGTGCCAGCAGTCGGGACAGAGTTCCTAATGAAAAACTGTTTTTT.

This sequence joins TRBV4-1 and TRBJ1-4, with no clear D. Germline V gene lookup returns CDR1 MGHRA and CDR2 YSYEKL. The CDR3 contains 16 residues. V lost 1 base and J 5 bases, leaving 14 bases between the germline ends. The CDR3 is CASSQVRGYGNEKLFF. In DNA, the CDR3 is TGCGCCAGCAGCCAAGTTCGAGGTTATGGGAATGAAAAACTGTTTTTT.

The DNA for the CDR3 is TGTGCCAGCAGTCGGGACAGGGACGATCAGCCCCAGCATTTT. It translates to CASSRDRDDQPQHF. The chain is built from TRBV6-1 and TRBJ1-5, with 9 bases that match TRBD1. Trimming removed 5 bases from V and 5 bases from J; junction bases left unmatched: 4. The CDR3 contains 14 residues. Per the germline V gene, CDR1 is MNHNS and CDR2 is SASEGT.

The rearrangement uses TRBV6-6 and TRBJ2-5, with 8 nucleotides matching TRBD2. V shed 7 bases and J 2 bases; nucleotides not matched to a gene: 9. The CDR3 spans 15 residues. Germline V gives CDR1 MNHNY, CDR2 SVGAGI (reference sequence). This CDR3 is CASIEAGVGQETQYF. The DNA for the CDR3 is TGTGCCAGCATCGAAGCGGGAGTCGGGCAAGAGACCCAGTACTTC.

CDR3 nucleotide sequence: TGTGCCAGCAGGGCTAGTTACGTGCAGTTCTTC. Translated, it gives CASRASYVQFF. V is TRBV2 and J is TRBJ2-1; D call uncertain. This CDR3 region has 11 residues. V was shortened by 6 bases and J by 12 bases, with 12 bases between the two germline ends. From germline, CDR1 is SNHLY and CDR2 FYNNEI.

The chain has TRBV5-4 and TRBJ2-5; 7 positions agree with TRBD2. The CDR3 consists of 15 residues. V gave up 1 base and J gave up 0 bases; unmatched junction bases: 3. Germline V gene sequence: CDR1 SGHNT, CDR2 YYREEE (reference sequence). CDR3 residues: CASSLRGGNQETQYF. Here the CDR3 DNA reads TGTGCCAGCAGCTTGCGGGGAGGGAACCAAGAGACCCAGTACTTC.

The chain employs TRBV19 and TRBJ1-4; perhaps TRBD1 as D (6 bases). With 5 bases removed from V and 8 bases from J, the gap between germline ends came to 24 bases. CDR3 length: 17 residues. The germline V gene encodes CDR1 LNHDA and CDR2 SQIVND (reference sequence). The CDR3 sequence is CASSLSGTPSVSEKLFF. CDR3 DNA: TGTGCCAGTAGTCTCTCCGGGACACCCTCGGTTTCGGAAAAACTGTTTTTT.

This rearrangement joins TRBV30 to TRBJ2-7, with TRBD2 identical over 12 bases. The CDR3 consists of 16 residues. Germline lookup yields CDR1 GTSNPN and CDR2 SVGIG (reference sequence). With 2 bases clipped from V and 0 bases from J, the junction kept 5 bases outside the gene matches. CDR3 bases: TGTGCCTGGAGTAGACGACTAGCGGGAGCCTCCTACGAGCAGTACTTC. It is translated as CAWSRRLAGASYEQYF.

The V gene is TRBV5-4, the J gene TRBJ2-1, with no clear D. This CDR3 region has 12 residues. From germline, CDR1 is SGHNT and CDR2 YYREEE (reference sequence). Trimming removed 3 bases at V and 5 bases at J, with 6 bases between. DNA of the CDR3: TGTGCCAGCAGCTCTAGGAACAATGAGCAGTTCTTC. The encoded protein is CASSSRNNEQFF.

The chain has TRBV9 and TRBJ2-5, with D perhaps TRBD2 (7 bases). CDR3 length: 14 amino acids. Trimming removed 0 bases from V and 5 bases from J, with 11 bases in between. Looked up from germline, CDR1 is SGDLS and CDR2 is YYNGEE. The CDR3 is CASSVARGAETQYF. The CDR3 nucleotides read TGTGCCAGCAGCGTAGCTCGGGGGGCGGAGACCCAGTACTTC.

V gene TRBV11-2 combines with J gene TRBJ2-2; 7 bases map to TRBD2. Germline trimming cut 3 bases from V and 7 bases from J; bases unmatched to any gene: 11. The germline gives CDR1 SGHAT, CDR2 FQNNGV. The CDR3 spans 16 residues. In nucleotides, the CDR3 is TGTGCCAGCAGCTTCTCGGGCGGGAGCTGGGGCGGGGAGCTGTTTTTT. Translated: CASSFSGGSWGGELFF. Full variable domain (remainder filled in from reference TRBV11-2 and TRBJ2-2): EAGVAQSPRYKIIEKRQSVAFWCNPISGHATLYWYQQILGQGPKLLIQFQNNGVVDDSQLPKDRFSAERLKGVDSTLKIQPAKLEDSAVYLCASSFSGGSWGGELFFGEGSRLTVL.

The V call is TRBV21-1, the J call TRBJ2-7; the table's D gene call, TRBD2, was not cross checked with the DNA. TRBV21-1 is tagged as a pseudogene. This CDR3 contains 16 residues. The CDR3 sequence: CASSTRPSGSPDEQYF. Here the CDR3 DNA reads TGTGCCAGCAGCACCCGCCCCAGCGGGAGCCCGGACGAGCAGTACTTC.

The chain links TRBV30 to TRBJ1-5, with D hard to call. Trimming took off 3 bases at V and 6 bases at J, with 12 bases between the two ends. The CDR3 consists of 13 residues. CDR1 and CDR2 (germline): GTSNPN, SVGIG (reference sequence). The CDR3 spells CAWSIEGGQPQHF. The CDR3 nucleotides read TGTGCCTGGAGCATTGAAGGTGGTCAGCCCCAGCATTTT.

The chain links TRBV12-5 to TRBJ1-4; 8 bases align to TRBD1. The CDR3 spans 15 residues. From germline, CDR1 is LGHNT and CDR2 FRNRAP. Trimming took 1 base from V and 8 from J; bases not matched to a gene: 6. The CDR3 region is CASGLAQGDREKLFF. In DNA form, the CDR3 reads TGTGCTAGTGGTTTGGCACAGGGGGACCGGGAAAAACTGTTTTTT.

The chain uses TRBV6-5 and TRBJ2-7; weak D call: TRBD1 (6 bases). Germline V gives CDR1 MNHEY, CDR2 SVGAGI. Trimming cost V 5 bases and J 3 bases, with 17 bases left between them. CDR3 length equals 15 residues. The CDR3: CASSTTTGHIYEQYF. DNA for the CDR3: TGTGCCAGCAGTACGACCACGGGACACATCTACGAGCAGTACTTC.